Following are 23 T cell receptor beta chains from one sample sequenced in a study of blood T cell repertoires in COVID-19. Method: immunoSEQ multiplex PCR; TCRdb's copy keeps in-frame clones and lacks some. Seen here are about 51,000 clones, around 83% observed once, and the top ten hold about 4.1%. The material sequenced was peripheral blood. The receptors shown here come from a man older than 75 with active COVID-19.

The rearrangement links TRBV4-3 to TRBJ1-2; TRBD1 is a possible D gene (5 bases). The CDR3 runs 16 residues. Germline V gene lookup returns CDR1 LGHNA and CDR2 YSLEER. V was trimmed by 0 bases and J by 3 bases, leaving 14 bases between them. The CDR3 coding sequence is TGCGCCAGCAGCCAAGATCCGAGACAGCAAGACTATGGCTACACCTTC. Amino acid sequence: CASSQDPRQQDYGYTF.

This clone was recorded a few times. V gene TRBV5-8 combines with J gene TRBJ2-7; a possible D gene is TRBD2 (5 bases). Germline V gives CDR1 SGHTS, CDR2 YDEGEE. There are 13 residues in the CDR3. V was cut by 5 bases and J by 7 bases, with 16 bases left in between. CDR3 region: CASRLGGGVEQYF. Here the CDR3 DNA reads TGTGCCAGCAGATTAGGAGGAGGCGTAGAGCAGTACTTC.

The chain's CDR3 is CASSLTSDNTGELFF. CDR3 DNA sequence: TGCGCCAGCAGCTTGACTAGCGACAACACCGGGGAGCTGTTTTTT. The chain combines TRBV5-1 with TRBJ2-2; 7 bases agree with TRBD2. Germline values: CDR1 SGHRS, CDR2 YFSETQ. V shed 1 base, J shed 2 bases, and the junction held 2 bases outside the gene matches. The CDR3 spans 15 residues.

The V call is TRBV7-9, the J call TRBJ2-5, with TRBD2 matching over 9 bases. CDR3 length: 17 residues. Germline loops: CDR1 SEHNR, CDR2 FQNEAQ (reference sequence). V dropped 10 bases and J dropped 5; count of bases not matched to a gene: 20. The CDR3 DNA reads TGTGCCACCCAAGGCGCTTGGGCTAGCGGGAAAAGGGAGACCCAGTACTTC. This gives the protein CATQGAWASGKRETQYF.

In DNA, the CDR3 is TGTGCCAGCAGCTTAGTAGGACAGGTATACAATGAGCAGTTCTTC. Its translation: CASSLVGQVYNEQFF. The rearrangement joins TRBV7-2 to TRBJ2-1; 7 nucleotides align to TRBD1. The CDR3 spans 15 residues. The trim removed 1 base at V and 4 bases at J, leaving 4 bases unmatched. CDR1 is SGHTA and CDR2 is FQGNSA in the germline V gene.

The chain employs TRBV6-2 or TRBV6-3 and TRBJ2-2; 13 positions match TRBD2. The J segment lost 1 base and the V segment lost 6 bases, leaving 5 bases of the junction unmatched. The CDR3 consists of 17 residues. CDR1 and CDR2 from the germline V gene are MNHEY and SVGEGT. CDR3 in DNA: TGTGCCAGCAGCGGACTAGCGGGAGTCGGGAACACCGGGGAGCTGTTTTTT. The encoded protein is CASSGLAGVGNTGELFF.

The rearrangement joins TRBV7-3 to TRBJ2-3; TRBD1 is a possible D gene (6 bases). Germline V gene lookup returns CDR1 SGHTA and CDR2 FQGTGA. This CDR3 region has 14 residues. V shed 4 bases and J shed 0 bases, with 8 bases lying between them. CDR3: CASSSQGSTDTQYF. CDR3 sequence (DNA): TGTGCCAGCAGCTCACAGGGAAGCACAGATACGCAGTATTTT.

The chain carries TRBV18 and TRBJ2-3; maybe TRBD1 (6 bases). With 2 bases removed from V and 2 bases from J, the gap between germline ends came to 17 bases. In germline, CDR1 is KGHSH, CDR2 LQKENI. The CDR3 loop spans 17 amino acids. The CDR3 loop is CASSPRMEQGNTDTQYF. The DNA of the CDR3 is TGTGCCAGCTCACCAAGGATGGAACAGGGAAACACAGATACGCAGTATTTT.

This CDR3 reads CASSLQGLGETQYF. CDR3 nucleotides: TGCGCCAGCAGCTTGCAGGGTCTGGGGGAGACCCAGTACTTC. V gene TRBV5-1 combines with J gene TRBJ2-5; tentative D call: TRBD1 (5 bases). Between the trimmed V and J ends, which lost 1 base and 5 bases, there was a span of 12 bases. Germline V lookup: CDR1 SGHRS, CDR2 YFSETQ. The CDR3 is 14 amino acids.

This chain connects TRBV6-2 or TRBV6-3 to TRBJ2-1; 8 bases agree with TRBD2. Germline V gives CDR1 MNHEY, CDR2 SVGEGT. After removal of 3 bases from V and 6 bases from J, the junction contained 10 bases not matched to a gene. The CDR3 is made up of 16 amino acids. CDR3 sequence reads: CASSYVGRREVNEQFF. The CDR3 DNA is TGTGCCAGCAGTTATGTCGGGCGGCGGGAGGTCAATGAGCAGTTCTTC.

By share of the sample, this clone is medium-sized. The chain carries TRBV6-2 or TRBV6-3 and TRBJ2-6; D remains ambiguous. This CDR3 is built from 15 residues. In germline, CDR1 is MNHEY, CDR2 SVGEGT. The germline V and J ends were trimmed by 4 bases and 5 bases, with 12 bases remaining between them. For the CDR3, the DNA is TGTGCCAGCAGTTCTACTGCATTACGGGCCAACGTCCTGACTTTC. It codes for CASSSTALRANVLTF.

CDR3 region: CASSQDLPETQYF. DNA for the CDR3: TGCGCCAGCAGCCAAGATCTCCCGGAGACCCAGTACTTC. This chain joins TRBV4-1 and TRBJ2-5; D is uncertain. The CDR3 loop spans 13 amino acids. Trimming removed 0 bases from V and 5 bases from J, with 7 bases in between. CDR1 and CDR2 from the germline V gene are MGHRA and YSYEKL.

The chain is built from TRBV19 and TRBJ2-2; 9 bases align to TRBD2. V trimming: 3 bases; J trimming: 0 bases; junction bases outside the gene matches: 2. This CDR3 region has 16 residues. Germline V lookup: CDR1 LNHDA, CDR2 SQIVND (reference sequence). The CDR3 coding sequence is TGTGCCAGTAGTATTAGCGGGGGACCGAACACCGGGGAGCTGTTTTTT. Its protein is CASSISGGPNTGELFF.

The count of this clone is one. The CDR3 reads CSASSRTWTQPQHF. For the CDR3, the DNA is TGCAGTGCTAGTTCCAGGACTTGGACTCAGCCCCAGCATTTT. V usage is TRBV20-1 and J usage is TRBJ1-5, with unresolved D. V was shortened by 3 bases and J by 6 bases, with 15 bases between the two germline ends. The CDR3 contains 14 residues. Looked up from germline, CDR1 is DFQATT and CDR2 is SNEGSKA (reference sequence).

This clone was detected once. The V and J genes are TRBV14 and TRBJ1-2; 7 bases line up with TRBD1. CDR3 size: 15 residues. Germline lookup yields CDR1 SGHDN and CDR2 FVKESK. The J segment lost 3 bases and the V segment lost 5 bases, leaving 9 bases of the junction unmatched. The CDR3 sequence is CASSEGTVSYYGYTF. CDR3 nucleotides: TGTGCCAGCAGCGAGGGGACAGTTAGTTACTATGGCTACACCTTC.

The chain uses TRBV6-2 or TRBV6-3 and TRBJ2-1, with 11 nucleotides matching TRBD2. The CDR3 consists of 14 residues. The J segment lost 7 bases and the V segment lost 6 bases, leaving 5 bases of the junction unmatched. Germline V gives CDR1 MNHEY, CDR2 SVGEGT. The CDR3 region has the DNA TGTGCCAGCAGCAGACTAGCGGGATTTAATGAGCAGTTCTTC. Protein sequence: CASSRLAGFNEQFF.

This clone was detected only once. The V call is TRBV30, the J call TRBJ2-5; tentative D call: TRBD2 (5 bases). The CDR3 is made up of 14 amino acids. V shed 0 bases and J shed 7 bases, with 15 bases lying between them. The germline V gene encodes CDR1 GTSNPN and CDR2 SVGIG (reference sequence). CDR3: CAWSVPDRGGTQYF. The CDR3 region has the DNA TGTGCCTGGAGTGTACCGGACCGCGGAGGGACCCAGTACTTC.

This chain links TRBV28 with TRBJ2-7; 14 bases fit TRBD2. Trimming took 3 bases from V and 4 from J; bases not matched to a gene: 8. There are 17 residues in the CDR3. Germline CDR1 MDHEN, CDR2 SYDVKM. CDR3 DNA: TGTGCCAGCAGTTTCGAGACTAGCGGGAGGGCCTGGTACGAGCAGTACTTC. This gives the protein CASSFETSGRAWYEQYF.

This chain joins TRBV27 and TRBJ2-5; possibly TRBD1 for D (5 bases). The CDR3 loop spans 14 amino acids. Trimming took 6 bases from V and 2 from J, leaving 13 bases between them. CDR1 is MNHEY, CDR2 SMNVEV, per germline (reference sequence). The CDR3 here is CASREIDRQETQYF. As DNA, the CDR3 is TGTGCCAGCAGGGAGATAGACAGACAAGAGACCCAGTACTTC.

The J gene is TRBJ2-1, the V gene TRBV4-3, with D perhaps matching TRBD2 (6 bases). Germline CDR1 LGHNA, CDR2 YSLEER. The CDR3 spans 15 residues. V was clipped by 3 bases and J by 0 bases, with 9 bases between them. CDR3 DNA: TGCGCCAGCAGCCAGGAGACTAGCTCCTACAATGAGCAGTTCTTC. Protein sequence: CASSQETSSYNEQFF.

This chain joins TRBV18 and TRBJ1-1; the D is unclear. The germline V and J ends were trimmed by 6 bases and 0 bases, with 11 bases remaining between them. This CDR3 comprises 14 residues. CDR1 and CDR2 (germline): KGHSH, LQKENI. CDR3 nucleotide sequence: TGTGCCAGCTCGCTCCGGGATGTGAACACTGAAGCTTTCTTT. Residues: CASSLRDVNTEAFF.

Written as DNA, the CDR3 is TGTGCCAGCAGCGTAGCACCTGGGGGAGGATACGAGCAGTACTTC. Amino acid sequence: CASSVAPGGGYEQYF. This chain joins TRBV9 and TRBJ2-7, with TRBD2 as a possible D gene (6 bases). The CDR3 is 15 residues long. Germline lookup yields CDR1 SGDLS and CDR2 YYNGEE. V was shortened by 0 bases and J by 4 bases, with 14 bases between the two germline ends.

The chain couples TRBV5-1 to TRBJ1-1; a weak D match, TRBD1 (5 bases). The germline V and J ends were trimmed by 2 bases and 1 base, with 12 bases remaining between them. There are 15 residues in the CDR3. The V gene's germline CDR1 is SGHRS and CDR2 YFSETQ. The CDR3, as DNA: TGCGCCAGCAGCTTTTCTGGGGCGAGGAACACTGAAGCTTTCTTT. This encodes CASSFSGARNTEAFF.